Each of the 7 T cell receptor beta chains below was sequenced from the same sample in a study of blood T cell repertoires in COVID-19. Using immunoSEQ multiplex PCR, the repertoire was profiled, and TCRdb retains in-frame clones only, with some absent. The sample yields about 350,000 clones, 87% seen once. Sequenced input: PBMCs or T cells enriched from blood (not recorded which). The receptors were gathered from a woman aged 25-40 years who had recovered from COVID-19.

The genes are TRBV19 and TRBJ1-6, with 9 bases identical to TRBD1. Germline CDR1 reads LNHDA; CDR2 reads SQIVND (reference sequence). V was clipped by 6 bases and J by 7 bases; unmatched bases: 4. The CDR3 consists of 14 residues. In DNA, the CDR3 is TGTGCCAGTAGACCCGGACAGGGGAATTCACCCCTCCACTTT. Protein: CASRPGQGNSPLHF.

The chain employs TRBV10-3 and TRBJ2-1, with 13 bases fitting TRBD2. The CDR3 length is 17 residues. The V gene end was trimmed by 10 bases and the J gene end by 1 base; junction bases not matched to a gene: 10. Germline lookup yields CDR1 ENHRY and CDR2 SYGVKD. The CDR3 nucleotides read TGTGCCACAACAAATCGACTAGCGGGGGGATCCTACAATGAGCAGTTCTTC. As protein: CATTNRLAGGSYNEQFF.

The J gene is TRBJ2-1, the V gene TRBV5-6; 7 nucleotides match TRBD2. This CDR3 spans 15 amino acids. Germline V gene sequence: CDR1 SGHDT, CDR2 YYEEEE. V was clipped by 4 bases and J by 7 bases; unmatched bases: 11. The chain's CDR3 is CASSPPGAGKNEQFF. The CDR3 nucleotides are TGTGCCAGCAGCCCCCCTGGAGCGGGGAAAAATGAGCAGTTCTTC. The full variable domain, rest sourced from reference TRBV5-6 and TRBJ2-1, is DAGVTQSPTHLIKTRGQQVTLRCSPKSGHDTVSWYQQALGQGPQFIFQYYEEEERQRGNFPDRFSGHQFPNYSSELNVNALLLGDSALYLCASSPPGAGKNEQFFGPGTRLTVL.

This sequence joins TRBV27 and TRBJ2-7; 7 positions match TRBD1. Germline V gives CDR1 MNHEY, CDR2 SMNVEV (reference sequence). Trimming removed 10 bases from V and 6 bases from J; junction bases left unmatched: 21. The CDR3 is made up of 16 amino acids. The CDR3 coding sequence is TGTGCCACCCTTGAGTTAGGGGGCAGAGGGGCGCGCGAGCAGTACTTC. Encoded protein: CATLELGGRGAREQYF.

The chain carries TRBV24-1 and TRBJ1-2, with 9 bases aligning to TRBD1. Per germline, CDR1 KGHDR and CDR2 SFDVKD. The CDR3 spans 15 residues. After removal of 3 bases from V and 8 bases from J, the junction contained 9 bases not matched to a gene. In nucleotides, the CDR3 is TGTGCCACCAGTGATGCCGGGACAGGGAGGCCCGGCTACACCTTC. Protein product: CATSDAGTGRPGYTF.

This chain connects TRBV19 to TRBJ1-6; 10 nucleotides agree with TRBD1. The V gene's germline CDR1 is LNHDA and CDR2 SQIVND (reference sequence). The CDR3 contains 14 residues. The V gene end was trimmed by 6 bases and the J gene end by 6 bases; junction bases not matched to a gene: 2. CDR3 region: CASRGTGANSPLHF. CDR3 coding DNA: TGTGCCAGTAGGGGGACAGGGGCTAATTCACCCCTCCACTTT.

The rearrangement links TRBV4-1 to TRBJ2-7; TRBD2 is a possible D gene (6 bases). There are 12 residues in the CDR3. V lost 4 bases and J 5 bases, leaving 9 bases between the germline ends. CDR1 is MGHRA, CDR2 YSYEKL, per germline. The CDR3 loop is CASSLRGNEQYF. CDR3 sequence (DNA): TGCGCCAGCAGCCTTCGGGGGAACGAGCAGTACTTC.